This T cell receptor (beta chain) was found in a study of CD8+ T cells in alopecia areata. Study-wide context: The drug, tofacitinib, lasted 6 to 18 months, followed by 6 months off drug. Whole-study results and caveats: Mice showed clearer TCR sharing than patients did, a gap that was possibly HLA-related. Association of baseline CD8+ expansion with response is uncertain owing to one nonresponder.

The treatment is: oral pan-JAK inhibitor, 5-10 mg twice daily. Obtained from alopecia areata patients were lesional scalp punch biopsies along with peripheral blood. Points on this clone: Its antigen is unknown.

Per germline, CDR1 SNHLY and CDR2 FYNNEI. V was cut by 7 bases and J by 9 bases, with 13 bases left in between. CDR3 size: 12 residues. Sequencing templates came from extracted RNA that was reverse transcribed into cDNA. Clones were sequenced by immunoSEQ multiplex PCR, and TCRdb holds only the in-frame ones, with some missing. The sample shows about 210,000 clones, around three fifths of them seen only once. The sequence was collected from a human donor with alopecia areata. This rearrangement joins TRBV2 to TRBJ2-1; tentatively, D is TRBD1 or TRBD2 (5 bases each). Material: CD4+ T cells sorted from blood, obtained at week 4, from a patient treated with tofacitinib. CDR3 in amino acids: CASTEWDAEQFF. CDR3 DNA sequence: TGTGCCAGCACCGAGTGGGACGCTGAGCAGTTCTTC.